These T cell receptor beta chains were read from a single sample in a study of Tregs in tolerant kidney transplant recipients. Assay: immunoSEQ multiplex PCR; the TCRdb copy retains only in-frame clones and omits some. The sample records about 2,500 clones, roughly 43% being singletons. Antigens for these TCRs are unknown. The sample taken for sequencing was Tregs from blood cultured with allogeneic cells. These receptors originate from a human donor in good health. The CDR3 runs from the conserved cysteine through the conserved F or W. D genes are given only for firm matches. Some rows have no size entry. The others give once, few or many, or a class for an expanded clone.

>14|.|few|TRBV18|TRBJ2-1
TGTGCCAGCTCAGAACAGGGCCCCATCAATGAGCAGTTCTTC
CASSEQGPINEQFF
>15|TRBD2|.|TRBV9|TRBJ2-7
TGTGCCAGCAGCGTACATAGCGGGGGAACCTACGAGCAGTACTTC
CASSVHSGGTYEQYF
>14|.|.|TRBV5-1|TRBJ2-7
TGCGCCAGCAGCTTAGGCAGTTCAACCTACGAGCAGTACTTC
CASSLGSSTYEQYF
>16|TRBD1|medium-sized|TRBV25-1|TRBJ2-1
TGTACAGGAGACAAAACAGGGGAATCTCGGTACAATGAGCAGTTCTTC
CTGDKTGESRYNEQFF
>15|.|.|TRBV7-9|TRBJ1-5
TGTGCCAGCAGCTTAGGCATGCGGGGACCTCAGCCCCAGCATTTT
CASSLGMRGPQPQHF
>17|TRBD2|.|TRBV5-1|TRBJ2-3
TGCGCCAGCAGACAAATGAGCGGGGGGGCCCTCACAGATACGCAGTATTTT
CASRQMSGGALTDTQYF
>14|.|.|TRBV5-4|TRBJ1-1
TGTGCCAGCAGCTTGGGGGGGATGAACACTGAAGCTTTCTTT
CASSLGGMNTEAFF
>17|.|.|TRBV19|TRBJ2-3
TGTGCCAGTAGTGCGCTGACAGGAGGTCCTAGCACAGATACGCAGTATTTT
CASSALTGGPSTDTQYF
>15|TRBD1|few|TRBV7-6|TRBJ1-3
TGTGCCAGCAGCCAACAGGGGGCGCGTGGAAACACCATATATTTT
CASSQQGARGNTIYF
>14|.|few|TRBV5-1|TRBJ1-2
TGCGCCAGCAGCTTGGCCTATGGTTGGGGTGGCTACACCTTC
CASSLAYGWGGYTF
>16|TRBD1|.|TRBV18|TRBJ2-6
TGTGCCAGCTCACCACGGACAGGCGCTGGGGCCAACGTCCTGACTTTC
CASSPRTGAGANVLTF
>15|TRBD2|few|TRBV9|TRBJ2-7
TGTGCCAGCAGCGTACTAGCTAGCGGGAGAGGCGAGCAGTACTTC
CASSVLASGRGEQYF
>13|.|few|TRBV30|TRBJ1-5
TGTGCCTGGAAGCAGTATAGCAATCAGCCCCAGCATTTT
CAWKQYSNQPQHF
>18|TRBD2|few|TRBV18|TRBJ2-2
TGTGCCAGCTCACCACCATTTGGACTAGCGGAAAACACCGGGGAGCTGTTTTTT
CASSPPFGLAENTGELFF
>16|.|.|TRBV11-1|TRBJ2-3
TGTGCCAGCAGCTCCGGACCCGAGCGGCTGACAGATACGCAGTATTTT
CASSSGPERLTDTQYF
>14|.|.|TRBV19|TRBJ1-1
TGTGCCAGTAGTATTAATCTGGTGAACACTGAAGCTTTCTTT
CASSINLVNTEAFF
>17|TRBD2|few|TRBV7-9|TRBJ2-1
TGTGCCAGCAGCTCCCCTAGGACTAGCGGGCTTTACAATGAGCAGTTCTTC
CASSSPRTSGLYNEQFF
>13|.|.|TRBV19|TRBJ2-4
TGTGCCAGTGCCGTCCAAAGCCCAAACATTCAGTACTTC
CASAVQSPNIQYF
>13|.|few|TRBV7-9|TRBJ2-5
TGTGCCAGCAGCTTCCCGGGAAAAGAGACCCAGTACTTC
CASSFPGKETQYF
>14|TRBD1|medium-sized|TRBV6-4|TRBJ1-1
TGTGCCAGCAGGCAGGACAGGGGAGACACTGAAGCTTTCTTT
CASRQDRGDTEAFF
>13|.|.|TRBV2|TRBJ2-5
TGTGCCAGCAGCCCGGACTTTCAAGAGACCCAGTACTTC
CASSPDFQETQYF
>14|.|.|TRBV6-5|TRBJ2-3
TGTGCCAGCAGCAGGGACACCCTCACAGATACGCAGTATTTT
CASSRDTLTDTQYF
>14|TRBD1|.|TRBV5-6|TRBJ2-7
TGTGCCAGCAGCTTGGGACAGGGGTTCGACGAGCAGTACTTC
CASSLGQGFDEQYF
>17|TRBD1|.|TRBV9|TRBJ1-1
TGTGCCAGCAGCGCGCGACAGGGTGGGGCCCTGAACACTGAAGCTTTCTTT
CASSARQGGALNTEAFF
>15|TRBD2|few|TRBV15|TRBJ2-7
TGTGCCACCAGCAGAGAAAGCGGGAGCTGGTCCGAGCAGTACTTC
CATSRESGSWSEQYF
>12|.|few|TRBV7-6|TRBJ2-7
TGTGCCTCTTCCCACAGGGCCTACGAGCAGTACTTC
CASSHRAYEQYF
>16|TRBD2|.|TRBV7-9|TRBJ2-1
TGTGCCAGCAGCCTCCGACTAGCGGGAGTGTACAATGAGCAGTTCTTC
CASSLRLAGVYNEQFF
>14|.|few|TRBV5-1|TRBJ1-2
TGCGCCAGCAGCTTGGCCGATTTGGGGTATGGCTACACCTTC
CASSLADLGYGYTF
>14|TRBD1|.|TRBV5-1|TRBJ1-2
TGCGCCAGCAGCTCCCGGACAGGATCCTATGGCTACACCTTC
CASSSRTGSYGYTF
>16|TRBD2|.|TRBV7-9|TRBJ2-7
TGTGCCAGCAGCTTAGGGTTAGCGGGTACCCCCTACGAGCAGTACTTC
CASSLGLAGTPYEQYF
>13|.|.|TRBV16|TRBJ2-3
TGTGCCAGCAGCCAATCCTCGCCCACTTCGCAGTATTTT
CASSQSSPTSQYF
>17|.|few|TRBV7-8|TRBJ1-5
TGTGCCAGCAGCTTCGGGCGAACGATAATCGGCAATCAGCCCCAGCATTTT
CASSFGRTIIGNQPQHF
>11|.|few|TRBV2|TRBJ2-4
TGTGCCAGCAGTGTGGAGAACATTCAGTACTTC
CASSVENIQYF
>16|TRBD2|.|TRBV7-6|TRBJ2-1
TGTGCCAGCAGCCCCCGGGCTAGCGGGAGTCGCAATGAGCAGTTCTTC
CASSPRASGSRNEQFF
>14|TRBD1|few|TRBV5-1|TRBJ1-2
TGCGCCAGCAGCTTGGGACAGGGAAACTATGGCTACACCTTC
CASSLGQGNYGYTF
>14|.|.|TRBV11-3|TRBJ1-2
TGTGCCAGCAGCGTAGCTGGGGTTCCCTATGGCTACACCTTC
CASSVAGVPYGYTF
>14|.|once|TRBV6-5|TRBJ1-1
TGTGCCAGCAGTGAGTACAGGATGAACACTGAAGCTTTCTTT
CASSEYRMNTEAFF